The T cell receptor (beta chain) under discussion was sequenced for a study of cytomegalovirus exposure and HLA in healthy donors. The CDR3 runs 16 residues. The germline V and J ends were trimmed by 5 bases and 5 bases, with 21 bases remaining between them. Germline CDR1 and CDR2: SGHTA and FQGNSA. PCR amplification relied on 60 Vbeta primers (plus 13 Jbeta primers). Sequencing was performed with immunoSEQ multiplex PCR; in TCRdb, only in-frame clones are kept and a portion is missing. The table has about 180,000 clones, 70% to 80% seen once. Study-level findings and limits: Later, TCR association rates were found to vary by HLA locus, highest for DRB1 and lowest for HLA-C. The only immune exposure information that was available was CMV serostatus.

On this clone itself: Its antigen is still unknown.

The chain has TRBV7-2 and TRBJ1-2; weak D call: TRBD1 (6 bases). Sample: PBMCs. The sequence came from a man aged 30 to 45 in good health and CMV-seronegative. The chain's CDR3 is CASSPGTTYNFYGYTF. The CDR3, as DNA: TGTGCCAGCAGCCCGGGGACAACCTATAACTTTTATGGCTACACCTTC. Filled out from reference TRBV7-2 and TRBJ1-2, the complete variable domain reads GAGVSQSPSNKVTEKGKDVELRCDPISGHTALYWYRQSLGQGLEFLIYFQGNSAPDKSGLPSDRFSAERTGGSVSTLTIQRTQQEDSAVYLCASSPGTTYNFYGYTFGSGTRLTVV.